This TCR beta chain comes out of a study of beta chain features in type 1 diabetes. CDR3 length: 19 residues. Trimming pared 5 bases from V and 0 bases from J, leaving 24 bases between. From germline, CDR1 is SGHRS and CDR2 YFSETQ. What was sequenced were expressed TCRB transcripts, since all of the isolated RNA had been reverse transcribed. Repertoires were generated with immunoSEQ multiplex PCR, while TCRdb's copy carries only in-frame clones and drops some. The data contain roughly 160,000 clones, 8% to 9.5% of them singletons. This clone was counted a few times. The antigen is not known. Study conclusions and caveats: Shortening that was moderate but significant affected the TCRB CDR3s of Type 1 diabetes patients in all four CD4+ subsets.

The clonotype was recovered from a woman aged 18-29 years with type 1 diabetes. Input material: central memory CD4+ T cells from blood. This chain links TRBV5-1 with TRBJ1-3; weak D call: TRBD1 (6 bases). The CDR3 DNA follows: TGCGCCAGCAGGCCCCCTTCGCCCCAGGGGCGGTTCTCTGGAAACACCATATATTTT. It yields the protein CASRPPSPQGRFSGNTIYF.